A selection of T cell receptor beta chains follows, all from one sample in a study of blood T cell repertoires in COVID-19. The table came from immunoSEQ multiplex PCR; TCRdb's copy has only in-frame clones and leaves some out. This table has more than 200,000 clones, about four fifths appearing once. Input material: peripheral blood. The receptors originated from a man aged 40-55 years with active or convalescent COVID-19. The conserved cysteine and the conserved F or W are not part of the CDR3 here.

CDR3 length | V gene | CDR3 protein
13 | TRBV6-5 | ASSYGGAPQMTQY
15 | TRBV7-9 | ASSSWTSGGSYNEQF
13 | TRBV18 | ASSPGDRPPSGYT
15 | TRBV7-3 | ASSLRAPGADNSPLH
12 | TRBV7-2 | ASSLAGGSYEQY
9 | TRBV28 | ASSEGAGAF
13 | TRBV24-1 | ATSARDRHTDTQY
14 | TRBV7-9 | ASSHGSGRAVDTQY
13 | TRBV30 | AWSLGTGMSGELF
13 | TRBV5-1 | ASRTGTSGRHEQF